A single sample is the source of the 19 T cell receptor beta chains below, sequenced in a study of blood T cells in healthy people across ages. With a J-beta primer mix and a sample-barcoded 5' primer, a second PCR ran about 7 to 12 cycles. TCRdb passed the 5' RACE reads through MiXCR, listing each CDR3 protein once. Here the sample spans approximately 800,000 distinct CDR3 sequences, roughly 24% being singletons. This sample also appeared in a second study, on T cells of mothers and their children.

The source material was blood. These receptors were taken from a boy younger than 18 in good health.

The rearrangement joins TRBV20-1 to TRBJ1-1; TRBD1 agrees at 10 bases. Germline-derived CDR1 and CDR2 are DFQATT and SNEGSKA (reference sequence). The CDR3 sequence is 13 residues long. V was pared by 5 bases and J by 4 bases, with 4 bases of the junction left unmatched. The CDR3 bases are TGCAGTGCTTCCGGACAGGGGGGCACTGAAGCTTTCTTT. Translating gives CSASGQGGTEAFF.

The rearrangement uses TRBV10-3 and TRBJ2-5, with D perhaps given as TRBD1 or TRBD2 (6 bases each). CDR3 length: 13 amino acids. V lost 8 bases and J lost 5, with 15 bases in between. Germline CDR1 reads ENHRY; CDR2 reads SYGVKD. This CDR3 reads CAISDLGGETQYF. CDR3 DNA sequence: TGTGCCATCTCGGACTTGGGGGGCGAGACCCAGTACTTC.

The gene calls are TRBV5-5 and TRBJ1-5, with D unclear. Germline assignment: CDR1 SGHKS and CDR2 YYEKEE (reference sequence). The germline V and J ends were trimmed by 4 bases and 0 bases, with 11 bases remaining between them. The CDR3 is made up of 15 amino acids. CDR3 sequence: CASSPLGSSNQPQHF. For the CDR3, the DNA is TGTGCCAGCAGCCCGTTAGGGTCTAGCAATCAGCCCCAGCATTTT. Variable domain in full (rest from reference TRBV5-5 and TRBJ1-5): DAGVTQSPTHLIKTRGQQVTLRCSPISGHKSVSWYQQVLGQGPQFIFQYYEKEERGRGNFPDRFSARQFPNYSSELNVNALLLGDSALYLCASSPLGSSNQPQHFGDGTRLSIL.

CDR3 sequence: CSVTRGHLNTDTQYF. In DNA form, the CDR3 reads TGCAGCGTCACCCGGGGACACCTTAACACAGATACGCAGTATTTT. The gene calls are TRBV29-1 and TRBJ2-3; a weak D match, TRBD1 (6 bases). The V and J ends lost 6 bases and 2 bases respectively, with 18 bases between them. CDR3 size: 15 residues. Germline V CDR1 and CDR2: SQVTM, ANQGSEA.

The V and J genes are TRBV15 and TRBJ1-5; 8 positions match TRBD1. With V trimmed by 10 bases and J by 4 bases, 6 bases remained unmatched. In germline, CDR1 is LNHNV, CDR2 YYDKDF (reference sequence). The CDR3 is 13 residues long. The CDR3 DNA reads as TGTGCCATAGGACAGGGTTTAAATCAGCCCCAGCATTTT. Translating it yields CAIGQGLNQPQHF. Full variable domain (remainder filled in from reference TRBV15 and TRBJ1-5): DAMVIQNPRYQVTQFGKPVTLSCSQTLNHNVMYWYQQKSSQAPKLLFHYYDKDFNNEADTPDNFQSRRPNTSFCFLDIRSPGLGDTAMYLCAIGQGLNQPQHFGDGTRLSIL.

The chain links TRBV6-6 to TRBJ1-3; D ambiguous. The CDR3 consists of 12 residues. CDR1 and CDR2 from the germline V gene are MNHNY and SVGAGI (reference sequence). Deletions cut 2 bases from V and 9 bases from J, with 8 bases between. In DNA, the CDR3 is TGTGCCAGCAGTTACAGGTTGTCCACCATATATTTT. This sequence encodes CASSYRLSTIYF.

The genes are TRBV9 and TRBJ2-7, with D perhaps assigned TRBD1 or TRBD2 (5 bases each). CDR1 is SGDLS and CDR2 is YYNGEE in the germline V gene. V lost 4 bases and J 6 bases, leaving 20 bases between the germline ends. There are 15 residues in the CDR3. CDR3 residues: CASSPQLSTGGEQYF. The CDR3 DNA follows: TGTGCCAGCAGCCCCCAGTTGAGTACAGGAGGCGAGCAGTACTTC.

This clonotype has just a few counts. One junction end disagrees with the germline gene, perhaps due to a read error. The V and J genes are TRBV7-6 and TRBJ2-3; tentatively, D is TRBD1 (6 bases). Looked up from germline, CDR1 is SGHVS and CDR2 is FNYEAQ. CDR3 length equals 12 residues. This chain's CDR3 is CAGSARQDPQYF. The CDR3 nucleotides read TGTGCCGGCAGCGCCAGACAGGACCCGCAGTATTTT.

The chain links TRBV12-3 or TRBV12-4 to TRBJ2-1; 11 bases are shared with TRBD1. This CDR3 region has 19 residues. J lost 0 bases, V lost 5 bases, and 12 bases had no gene match. The CDR3 bases are TGTGCCAGCAGTCGGGGGACAGGGGGTGACCTGTCCTCCTACAATGAGCAGTTCTTC. It translates to CASSRGTGGDLSSYNEQFF.

This clonotype was seen a handful of times. V is TRBV6-6 and J is TRBJ2-3; TRBD2 might be the D (5 bases). Germline CDR1 MNHNY, CDR2 SVGAGI (reference sequence). V was trimmed by 3 bases and J by 8 bases, leaving 9 bases between them. The CDR3 runs 12 residues. CDR3 DNA: TGTGCCAGCAGTTATACTAGGACTACGCAGTATTTT. Its protein is CASSYTRTTQYF.

The rearrangement joins TRBV5-1 to TRBJ2-3, with D possibly being TRBD1 or TRBD2 (5 bases each). Deletions cut 3 bases from V and 2 bases from J, with 13 bases between. CDR3 length: 15 amino acids. CDR1 is SGHRS and CDR2 is YFSETQ in the germline V gene. DNA of the CDR3: TGCGCCAGCAGCTGGCCGGGGACCCTCACAGATACGCAGTATTTT. Its protein is CASSWPGTLTDTQYF.

Only a few counts were recorded for this clonotype. This chain uses TRBV3-1 with TRBJ1-1, with a possible D match to TRBD1 (5 bases). Trimming removed 3 bases from V and 6 bases from J, with 20 bases in between. From germline, CDR1 is LGHDT and CDR2 YNNKEL (reference sequence). The CDR3 has 16 amino acids. The DNA for the CDR3 is TGTGCCAGCAGCCATGACCGGGGCGCAGGGCGGTCTGAAGCTTTCTTT. Protein: CASSHDRGAGRSEAFF.

J is TRBJ2-1 and V is TRBV12-3 or TRBV12-4; D might be TRBD1 or TRBD2, each matching 5 bases. The J call may not be correct, given that the DNA end is closer to TRBJ2-7. The CDR3 is made up of 15 amino acids. Here the CDR3 DNA reads TGTGCCAGCAGTTTTGGGGGTGCAGGGAGCTACGAGCAGTACTTC. Translation: CASSFGGAGSYEQYF.

This clonotype has only a few counts. V gene TRBV30 combines with J gene TRBJ2-5; D is uncertain. Matching the DNA end better, TRBJ2-7 makes the J call doubtful. Germline CDR1 reads GTSNPN; CDR2 reads SVGIG (reference sequence). The CDR3 is 14 residues long. CDR3 coding DNA: TGTGCCTGGACTCGGACGCTATATTCCTACGAGCAGTACTTC. Its translation: CAWTRTLYSYEQYF.

In its sample, this clonotype was seen a few times. CDR3 loop: CASGTSGGAGYEQYF. The CDR3 nucleotides are TGTGCCAGCGGGACTAGCGGGGGGGCCGGGTACGAGCAGTACTTC. The rearrangement links TRBV27 to TRBJ2-1, with 16 bases lining up with TRBD2. The J call may be incorrect, as the DNA end agrees better with TRBJ2-7. Germline V CDR1 and CDR2: MNHEY, SMNVEV (reference sequence). The CDR3 length is 15 residues.

V gene TRBV11-2 combines with J gene TRBJ2-7; 9 nucleotides line up with TRBD1. The germline V gene has CDR1 SGHAT and CDR2 FQNNGV. V shed 2 bases, J shed 6 bases, and the junction held 5 bases outside the gene matches. The CDR3 loop spans 14 amino acids. In DNA, the CDR3 is TGTGCCAGCAGCTTACTGGGACAGGGTAGCGAGCAGTACTTC. It translates to CASSLLGQGSEQYF.

This chain uses TRBV20-1 with TRBJ2-1, with a weak D call TRBD1 (5 bases). Between the trimmed V and J ends, which lost 2 bases and 0 bases, there was a span of 14 bases. CDR1 DFQATT and CDR2 SNEGSKA come from the germline V gene (reference sequence). The CDR3 totals 16 residues. CDR3 region: CSARNSRERSYNEQFF. The DNA of the CDR3 is TGCAGTGCTAGAAACTCCAGGGAACGCTCCTACAATGAGCAGTTCTTC.

In its sample, this clonotype was seen a few times. The chain employs TRBV27 and TRBJ1-2; 11 bases match TRBD1. Per germline, CDR1 MNHEY and CDR2 SMNVEV (reference sequence). The CDR3 has 14 amino acids. Trimming removed 6 bases from V and 7 bases from J; junction bases left unmatched: 7. The CDR3 nucleotides read TGTGCCAGCAGGGACCCAGGGACAGGGGGTGGCTACACCTTC. Translation: CASRDPGTGGGYTF.

This clonotype was picked up a small number of times. This chain connects TRBV20-1 to TRBJ2-5; D uncertain. Germline CDR1 reads DFQATT; CDR2 reads SNEGSKA (reference sequence). V was shortened by 6 bases and J by 4 bases, with 9 bases between the two germline ends. This CDR3 is built from 11 residues. The chain's CDR3 is CSANDAETQYF. The CDR3 DNA follows: TGCAGTGCCAATGATGCAGAGACCCAGTACTTC.